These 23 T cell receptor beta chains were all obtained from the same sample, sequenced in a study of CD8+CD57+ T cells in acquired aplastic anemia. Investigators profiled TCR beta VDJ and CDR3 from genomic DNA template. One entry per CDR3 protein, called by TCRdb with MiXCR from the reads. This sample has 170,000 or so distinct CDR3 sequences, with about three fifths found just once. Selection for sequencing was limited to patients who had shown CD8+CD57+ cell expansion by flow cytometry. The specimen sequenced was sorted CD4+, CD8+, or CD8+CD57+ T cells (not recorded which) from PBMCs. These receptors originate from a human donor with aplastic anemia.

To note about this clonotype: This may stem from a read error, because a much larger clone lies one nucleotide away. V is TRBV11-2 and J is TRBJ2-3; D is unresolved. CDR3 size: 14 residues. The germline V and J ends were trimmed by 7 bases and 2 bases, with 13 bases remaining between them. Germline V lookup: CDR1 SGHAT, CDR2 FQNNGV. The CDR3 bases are TGTGCCAGCACCTGGGTGGGAAACACAGATACGCAGTATTTT. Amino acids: CASTWVGNTDTQYF.

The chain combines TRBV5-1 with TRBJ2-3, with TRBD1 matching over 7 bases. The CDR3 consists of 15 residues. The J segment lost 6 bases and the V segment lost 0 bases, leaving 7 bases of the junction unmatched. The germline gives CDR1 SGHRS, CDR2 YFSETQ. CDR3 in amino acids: CASSLDYRGLDTQYF. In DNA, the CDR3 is TGCGCCAGCAGCTTGGATTACAGGGGTCTCGATACGCAGTATTTT.

The CDR3 region has the DNA TGTGCCAGCAGTCCAATATACGACAGGGGGCAAGATACGCAGTATTTT. Amino acid sequence: CASSPIYDRGQDTQYF. The chain employs TRBV2 and TRBJ2-3; TRBD1 aligns across 10 bases. The V segment lost 5 bases and the J segment 5 bases; nucleotides outside the gene matches: 10. Germline CDR1 is SNHLY and CDR2 is FYNNEI. The CDR3 loop spans 16 amino acids.

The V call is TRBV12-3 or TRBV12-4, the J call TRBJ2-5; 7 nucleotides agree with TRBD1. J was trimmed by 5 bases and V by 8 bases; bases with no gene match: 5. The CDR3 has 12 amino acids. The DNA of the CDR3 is TGTGCCAGCGCACAGGGGTTGGAGACCCAGTACTTC. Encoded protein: CASAQGLETQYF.

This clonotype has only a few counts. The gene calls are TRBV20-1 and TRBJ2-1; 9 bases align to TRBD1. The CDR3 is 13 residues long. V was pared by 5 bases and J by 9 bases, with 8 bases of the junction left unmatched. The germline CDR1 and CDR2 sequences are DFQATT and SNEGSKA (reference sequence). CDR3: CSASDRGGGEQFF. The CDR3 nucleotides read TGCAGTGCTTCGGACAGGGGAGGGGGTGAGCAGTTCTTC.

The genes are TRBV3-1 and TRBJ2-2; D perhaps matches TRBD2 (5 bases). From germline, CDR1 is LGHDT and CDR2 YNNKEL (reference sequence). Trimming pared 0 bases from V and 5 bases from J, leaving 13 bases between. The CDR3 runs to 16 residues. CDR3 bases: TGTGCCAGCAGCCAAGATCGGGTAGCGAGGACCGGGGAGCTGTTTTTT. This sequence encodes CASSQDRVARTGELFF.

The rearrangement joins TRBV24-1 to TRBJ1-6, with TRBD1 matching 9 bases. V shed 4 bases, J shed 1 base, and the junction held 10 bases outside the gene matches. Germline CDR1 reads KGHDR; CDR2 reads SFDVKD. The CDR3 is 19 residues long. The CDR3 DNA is TGTGCCACCAGTGAATCTAATACAGGGGGCATATCCTATAATTCACCCCTCCACTTT. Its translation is CATSESNTGGISYNSPLHF.

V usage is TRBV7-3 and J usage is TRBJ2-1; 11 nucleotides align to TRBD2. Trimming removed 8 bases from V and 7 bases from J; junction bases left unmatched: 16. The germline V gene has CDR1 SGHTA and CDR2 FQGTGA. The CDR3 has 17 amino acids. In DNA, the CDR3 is TGTGCCAGCTCTAAGCTAGCGGGAGGCTCAGGGCGAAATGAGCAGTTCTTC. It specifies CASSKLAGGSGRNEQFF.

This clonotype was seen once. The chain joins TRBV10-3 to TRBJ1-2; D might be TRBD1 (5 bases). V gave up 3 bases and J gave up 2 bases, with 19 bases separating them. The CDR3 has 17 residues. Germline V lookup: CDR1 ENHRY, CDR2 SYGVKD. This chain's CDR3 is CAISDPRQSGTNYGYTF. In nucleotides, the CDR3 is TGTGCCATCAGTGACCCACGACAATCGGGGACCAACTATGGCTACACCTTC.

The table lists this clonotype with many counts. The CDR3 DNA sequence: TGTGCCAGCAGGGTAAAAGACACTGAAGCTTTCTTT. Its translation: CASRVKDTEAFF. V and J are TRBV6-4 and TRBJ1-1; D unclear. The CDR3 consists of 12 residues. V lost 6 bases to trimming and J lost 3 bases, with 8 bases between them. The V gene's germline CDR1 is MRHNA and CDR2 SNTAGT.

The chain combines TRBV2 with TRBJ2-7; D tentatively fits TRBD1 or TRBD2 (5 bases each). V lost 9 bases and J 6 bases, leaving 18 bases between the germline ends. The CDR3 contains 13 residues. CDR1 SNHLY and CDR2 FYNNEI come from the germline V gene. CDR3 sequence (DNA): TGTGCCAGAGCGGAGGCAGGGTCGGGCGAGCAGTACTTC. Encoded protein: CARAEAGSGEQYF.

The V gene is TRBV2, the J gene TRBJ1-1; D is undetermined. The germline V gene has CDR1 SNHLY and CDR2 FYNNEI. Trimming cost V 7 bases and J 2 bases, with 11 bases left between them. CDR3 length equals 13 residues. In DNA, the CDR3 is TGTGCCAGCATGAGGGCAGTCAACACTGAAGCTTTCTTT. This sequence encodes CASMRAVNTEAFF.

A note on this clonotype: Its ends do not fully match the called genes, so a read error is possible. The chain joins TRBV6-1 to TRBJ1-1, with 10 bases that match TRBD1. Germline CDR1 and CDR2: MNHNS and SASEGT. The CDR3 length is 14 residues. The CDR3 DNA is TGTGCCATCAGTGAGGGACAGGGGCAAGCTGAAGCTTTCTTT. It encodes CAISEGQGQAEAFF.

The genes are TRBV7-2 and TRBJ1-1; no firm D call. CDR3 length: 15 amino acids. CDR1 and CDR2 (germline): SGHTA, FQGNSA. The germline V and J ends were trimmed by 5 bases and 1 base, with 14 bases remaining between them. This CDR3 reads CASSPPRLGNTEAFF. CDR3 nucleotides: TGTGCCAGCAGCCCGCCTCGGCTGGGGAACACTGAAGCTTTCTTT.

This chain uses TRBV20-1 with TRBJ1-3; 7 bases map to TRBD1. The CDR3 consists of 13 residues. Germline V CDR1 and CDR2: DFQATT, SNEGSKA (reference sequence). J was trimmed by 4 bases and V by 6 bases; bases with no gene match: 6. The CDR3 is CSARQGPGNTIYF. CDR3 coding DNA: TGCAGTGCAAGACAGGGCCCGGGAAACACCATATATTTT.

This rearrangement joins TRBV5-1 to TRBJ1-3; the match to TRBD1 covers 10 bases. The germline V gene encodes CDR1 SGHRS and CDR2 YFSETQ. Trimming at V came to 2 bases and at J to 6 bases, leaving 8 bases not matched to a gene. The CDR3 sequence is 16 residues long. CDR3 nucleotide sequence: TGCGCCAGCAGCTTACGGACAGGGGGATCTTCAAACACCATATATTTT. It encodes CASSLRTGGSSNTIYF.

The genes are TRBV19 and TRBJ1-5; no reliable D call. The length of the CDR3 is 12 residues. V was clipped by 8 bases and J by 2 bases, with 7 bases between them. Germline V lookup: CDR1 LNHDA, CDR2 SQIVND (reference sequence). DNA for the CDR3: TGTGCCAGTCGCCAGCGCAATCAGCCCCAGCATTTT. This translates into CASRQRNQPQHF.

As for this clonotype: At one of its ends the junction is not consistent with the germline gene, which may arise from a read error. The CDR3 region has the DNA TGTGCCAGCAGTCGGGACCATACGAGAGTTGAAAAACTGTTCTTT. This encodes CASSRDHTRVEKLFF. The chain combines TRBV12-3 or TRBV12-4 with TRBJ1-4, with D possibly being TRBD1 (5 bases). CDR3 size: 15 residues.

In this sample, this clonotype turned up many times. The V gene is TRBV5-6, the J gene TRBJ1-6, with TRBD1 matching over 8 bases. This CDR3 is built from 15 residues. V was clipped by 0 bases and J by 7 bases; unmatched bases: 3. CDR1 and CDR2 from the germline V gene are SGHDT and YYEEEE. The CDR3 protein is CASSLVRDRNSPLHF. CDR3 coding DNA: TGTGCCAGCAGCTTGGTCCGGGACAGGAATTCACCCCTCCACTTT.

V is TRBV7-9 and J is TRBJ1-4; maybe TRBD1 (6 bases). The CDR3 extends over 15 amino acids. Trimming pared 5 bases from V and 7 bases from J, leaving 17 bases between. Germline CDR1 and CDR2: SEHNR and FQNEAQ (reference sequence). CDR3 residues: CASSRGVRGLEKLFF. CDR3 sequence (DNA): TGTGCCAGCAGCCGAGGGGTCAGGGGACTTGAAAAACTGTTTTTT.

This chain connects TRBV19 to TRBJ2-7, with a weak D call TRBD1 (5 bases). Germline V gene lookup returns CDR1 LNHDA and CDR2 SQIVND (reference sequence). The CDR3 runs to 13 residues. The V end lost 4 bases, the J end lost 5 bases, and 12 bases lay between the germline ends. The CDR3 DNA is TGTGCCAGTAGTAAAGGGGAATGGCACGAGCAGTACTTC. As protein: CASSKGEWHEQYF.

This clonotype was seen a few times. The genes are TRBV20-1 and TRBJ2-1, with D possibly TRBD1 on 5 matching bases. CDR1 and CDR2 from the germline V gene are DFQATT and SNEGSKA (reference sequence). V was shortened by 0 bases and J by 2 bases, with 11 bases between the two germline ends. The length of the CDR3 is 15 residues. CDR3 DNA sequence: TGCAGTGCTAGAGATCCAGGGTCCCCCTACAATGAGCAGTTCTTC. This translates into CSARDPGSPYNEQFF.

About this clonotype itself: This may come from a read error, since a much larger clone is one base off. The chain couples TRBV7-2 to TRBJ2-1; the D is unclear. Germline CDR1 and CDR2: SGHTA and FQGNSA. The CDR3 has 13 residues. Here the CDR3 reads CASSLELYNERFF. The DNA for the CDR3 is TGTGCCAGCAGCTTAGAACTTTACAATGAGCGGTTCTTC.